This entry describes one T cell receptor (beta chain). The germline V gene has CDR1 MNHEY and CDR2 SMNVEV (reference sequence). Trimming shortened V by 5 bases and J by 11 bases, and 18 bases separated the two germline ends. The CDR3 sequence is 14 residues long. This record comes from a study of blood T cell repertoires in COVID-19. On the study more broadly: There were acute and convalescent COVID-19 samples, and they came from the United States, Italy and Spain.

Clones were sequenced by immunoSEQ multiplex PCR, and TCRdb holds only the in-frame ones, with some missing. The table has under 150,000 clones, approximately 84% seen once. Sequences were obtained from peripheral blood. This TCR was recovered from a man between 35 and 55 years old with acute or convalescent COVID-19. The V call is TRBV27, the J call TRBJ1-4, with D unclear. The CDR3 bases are TGTGCCAGCAGTCCTACCTCGTCGGGCGGGAAACTGTTTTTT. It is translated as CASSPTSSGGKLFF.